This T cell receptor beta chain comes out of a study of tumor-infiltrating lymphocytes in primary liver carcinoma. About the study: Patients of both sexes were 30 to 69 years old. Read depth, roughly 3.5 to 8 million productive TCRbeta reads, did not differ significantly between tissues.

Unsorted bulk tissue, about 19-31 mg of it, served as the source for co-extraction of RNA and DNA. Concerning this clonotype: The junction and the germline gene differ at one end; a read error may be behind it.

Production of TCR beta cDNA used about 500 ng total RNA together with a constant-region primer. A slightly modified ARM-PCR protocol with three nested multiplex PCR rounds produced these TCR beta libraries. Rounds one and two of PCR, each of roughly 10 cycles, were primed with TRBV1-TRBV30 forward primers and a C-beta reverse primer. TCRdb independently ran MiXCR on the multiplex PCR reads; one entry per CDR3 protein. The repertoire includes tens of thousands of distinct CDR3 sequences, roughly 80% of them detected once, and approximately 35% sits in the top ten. Per germline, CDR1 SGHAT and CDR2 FQNNGV. CDR3 length: 16 amino acids.

The sequence was collected from a man aged 40-50 years with primary liver carcinoma and hepatitis B virus infection. Input material: tumor-adjacent normal liver tissue. The chain uses TRBV11-2 and TRBJ2-6; either TRBD1 or TRBD2 may fit D (5 bases each). In DNA, the CDR3 is TGCGCCAGCGGCTTACCGTCAGGGATTGGGGCCAACGTCCTGACTTTC. Translating gives CASGLPSGIGANVLTF.